Below are 5 T cell receptor beta chains sequenced from a single sample in a study of shared clonotypes between healthy human individuals. Clones were sequenced by immunoSEQ multiplex PCR, and TCRdb holds only the in-frame ones, with some missing. The table lists approximately 980,000 clones, around 80% of them singletons. The specimen sequenced was memory CD4+ T cells sorted from blood. Sample subset: CD45RA-negative fraction. The receptors shown here come from a man between 18 and 29 years old in good health.

This clone was detected only once. V is TRBV4-1 and J is TRBJ2-5, with TRBD2 matching 7 bases. This CDR3 spans 16 amino acids. J lost 4 bases, V lost 4 bases, and 12 bases had no gene match. CDR1 MGHRA and CDR2 YSYEKL come from the germline V gene. The CDR3, as DNA: TGCGCCAGCAGCCTCATGGGAGGGTTAGCAGGAGAGACCCAGTACTTC. It is translated as CASSLMGGLAGETQYF.

The chain uses TRBV27 and TRBJ2-7; TRBD2 is a possible D gene (5 bases). CDR3 length: 11 amino acids. Trimming cost V 8 bases and J 5 bases, with 10 bases left between them. Germline CDR1 MNHEY, CDR2 SMNVEV (reference sequence). The CDR3 DNA reads TGTGCCAGCCGTCTAGCACACGAGCAGTACTTC. As protein: CASRLAHEQYF.

For the CDR3, the DNA is TGTGCCAGCAGCTTTACAGCCGGGACAGGGGGACACTTCTATGGCTACACCTTC. Amino acids: CASSFTAGTGGHFYGYTF. This chain links TRBV7-2 with TRBJ1-2, with 11 bases lining up with TRBD1. CDR1 is SGHTA and CDR2 is FQGNSA in the germline V gene. The CDR3 contains 18 residues. V lost 3 bases, J lost 4 bases, and 13 bases stayed unmatched.

CDR3 sequence: CASSYQAGELFF. In nucleotides, the CDR3 is TGTGCCAGCAGTTACCAGGCCGGGGAGCTGTTTTTT. The V call is TRBV6-6, the J call TRBJ2-2; D is ambiguous. V was shortened by 2 bases and J by 6 bases, with 4 bases between the two germline ends. This CDR3 is 12 amino acids long. In germline, CDR1 is MNHNY, CDR2 SVGAGI (reference sequence).

This clone was seen only a few times. This sequence joins TRBV27 and TRBJ1-5, with TRBD1 matching over 10 bases. V was clipped by 6 bases and J by 7 bases; unmatched bases: 9. The CDR3 runs to 15 residues. In germline, CDR1 is MNHEY, CDR2 SMNVEV (reference sequence). This CDR3 is CASSRLGTGEQPQHF. The CDR3 bases are TGTGCCAGCAGCCGACTTGGGACAGGGGAACAGCCCCAGCATTTT.